These 10 T cell receptor beta chains share one sample of origin, sequenced in a study of blood T cell repertoires in COVID-19 (dated by TCRdb to 2019 to 2021). The library was made by the immunoSEQ multiplex PCR assay. The source is immuneACCESS, and TCRdb retained only in-frame sequences with V and J called. Part of the clones is not carried over; for the studies checked, unresolved V genes explain less than half of this, and the remainder is unexplained. The sample table contains 290,000 or so clones; only one count was recorded for approximately 90% of them. 2.2% of the sample is held by the ten biggest clonotypes. Input material: peripheral blood. Receptors were obtained from a young woman with COVID-19, enrolled during active disease.

This rearrangement joins TRBV5-1 to TRBJ2-5, with D hard to call. The CDR3 length is 14 residues. V shed 0 bases and J shed 0 bases, with 6 bases lying between them. CDR1 SGHRS and CDR2 YFSETQ come from the germline V gene. The chain's CDR3 is CASSLVQNQETQYF. CDR3 bases: TGCGCCAGCAGCTTGGTCCAGAACCAAGAGACCCAGTACTTC.

The V gene is TRBV25-1, the J gene TRBJ2-3; 9 nucleotides line up with TRBD1. This CDR3 has 13 amino acids. Trimming cost V 8 bases and J 5 bases; bases outside gene matches: 5. Germline V gene lookup returns CDR1 MGHDK and CDR2 SYGVNS. Written as DNA, the CDR3 is TGTGCCAGCCAGGACAGGGGCATAGATACGCAGTATTTT. It is translated as CASQDRGIDTQYF.

The chain carries TRBV25-1 and TRBJ2-2; D may be TRBD1 (5 bases). CDR3 length equals 15 residues. V lost 7 bases to trimming and J lost 4 bases, with 16 bases between them. Germline CDR1 is MGHDK and CDR2 is SYGVNS. In DNA form, the CDR3 reads TGTGCCAGCAAAAACGACAGTACACTCACCGGGGAGCTGTTTTTT. Protein sequence: CASKNDSTLTGELFF.

This clone has only one observation. CDR3 protein: CASRDPGQAYGYTF. In DNA, the CDR3 is TGTGCCAGTAGGGACCCGGGACAAGCTTATGGCTACACCTTC. The chain couples TRBV19 to TRBJ1-2; D is possibly TRBD1 (6 bases). Trimming took off 6 bases at V and 5 bases at J, with 16 bases between the two ends. Germline-derived CDR1 and CDR2 are LNHDA and SQIVND (reference sequence). The CDR3 is 14 amino acids.

The rearrangement links TRBV7-2 to TRBJ1-3; no clear D. The germline CDR1 and CDR2 sequences are SGHTA and FQGNSA. The V gene lost 7 bases and the J gene lost 0 bases, with 16 bases spanning the gap. This CDR3 has 16 amino acids. Here the CDR3 reads CASTPEVRNSGNTIYF. Written as DNA, the CDR3 is TGTGCCAGCACCCCGGAGGTGCGGAACTCTGGAAACACCATATATTTT.

The chain combines TRBV7-9 with TRBJ1-1; D is ambiguous. Germline V CDR1 and CDR2: SEHNR, FQNEAQ (reference sequence). The CDR3 totals 13 residues. V gave up 3 bases and J gave up 4 bases, with 9 bases separating them. The CDR3 loop is CASSFGGGTEAFF. DNA of the CDR3: TGTGCCAGCAGCTTCGGTGGAGGCACTGAAGCTTTCTTT.

The CDR3, as DNA: TGTGCCAGCAGTTACGGGGGAGGTCAGCCCCAGCATTTT. As protein: CASSYGGGQPQHF. The chain links TRBV6-6 to TRBJ1-5; TRBD1 might be the D (5 bases). V was cut by 2 bases and J by 6 bases, with 8 bases left in between. Germline lookup yields CDR1 MNHNY and CDR2 SVGAGI (reference sequence). This CDR3 region has 13 residues.

This chain connects TRBV5-1 to TRBJ1-2, with TRBD1 matching 9 bases. This CDR3 is built from 16 residues. V shed 2 bases and J 5 bases; nucleotides not matched to a gene: 10. The V gene's germline CDR1 is SGHRS and CDR2 YFSETQ. CDR3 in DNA: TGCGCCAGCAGCTTACCGGGACAGGGAAATCCTTATGGCTACACCTTC. Amino acids: CASSLPGQGNPYGYTF.

CDR3 residues: CASSLVTPTGTNEKLFF. The CDR3 DNA follows: TGTGCCAGCAGCTTAGTGACCCCGACAGGAACTAATGAAAAACTGTTTTTT. The rearrangement uses TRBV7-2 and TRBJ1-4, with D possibly matching TRBD1 (6 bases). This CDR3 contains 17 residues. The germline V gene has CDR1 SGHTA and CDR2 FQGNSA. V gave up 1 base and J gave up 1 base, with 13 bases separating them.

The chain links TRBV5-1 to TRBJ1-1; D might be TRBD1 (5 bases). V was pared by 4 bases and J by 2 bases, with 12 bases between. The CDR3 runs to 14 residues. From germline, CDR1 is SGHRS and CDR2 YFSETQ. CDR3 in amino acids: CASSIDRLNTEAFF. CDR3 nucleotide sequence: TGCGCCAGCAGCATTGACAGACTTAACACTGAAGCTTTCTTT.